Listed here are 14 T cell receptor beta chains from one sample, sequenced in a study of T cells after yellow fever vaccination. TCRdb recomputed calls from the 5' RACE reads with MiXCR, one row per CDR3 protein. The data show about 630,000 distinct CDR3 sequences, approximately 13% seen once. Sequenced here: PBMCs, sampled on the day of the yellow fever booster vaccination. The receptors here all came from a man aged 25 to 45 who received the YFV17D yellow fever vaccine.

There are a few counts of this clonotype. This rearrangement joins TRBV6-1 to TRBJ2-7, with unresolved D. The CDR3 is 13 amino acids. Trimming removed 5 bases at V and 3 bases at J, with 11 bases between. Germline lookup yields CDR1 MNHNS and CDR2 SASEGT. The CDR3 DNA is TGTGCCAGCAGTCCTGGATGGGTCTACGAGCAGTACTTC. This gives the protein CASSPGWVYEQYF.

This clonotype came up a few times. DNA of the CDR3: TGTGCCAGCAGCCGGGCCGGGGGGTCCAATGAGCAGTTCTTC. Translated: CASSRAGGSNEQFF. The J gene is TRBJ2-1, the V gene TRBV3-1, with 7 bases aligning to TRBD2. V lost 4 bases, J lost 6 bases, and 6 bases stayed unmatched. The CDR3 totals 14 residues. CDR1 is LGHDT, CDR2 YNNKEL, per germline (reference sequence).

This clonotype was recorded a few times. This rearrangement joins TRBV18 to TRBJ2-7; D is perhaps TRBD2 (6 bases). V was pared by 3 bases and J by 2 bases, with 14 bases between. The CDR3 has 15 residues. Germline loops: CDR1 KGHSH, CDR2 LQKENI. For the CDR3, the DNA is TGTGCCAGCTCACCCCCGGATAGCGGAACCTACGAGCAGTACTTC. Translated: CASSPPDSGTYEQYF.

V usage is TRBV5-1 and J usage is TRBJ2-1, with D uncertain. The CDR3 has 14 residues. Germline V CDR1 and CDR2: SGHRS, YFSETQ. The V gene lost 0 bases and the J gene lost 5 bases, with 9 bases spanning the gap. CDR3 in DNA: TGCGCCAGCAGCTTGGTCGAGCCTGACAATGAGCAGTTCTTC. This translates into CASSLVEPDNEQFF.

The V call is TRBV5-6, the J call TRBJ1-5; D not resolved. CDR3 length: 15 amino acids. Trimming removed 2 bases from V and 2 bases from J, with 11 bases in between. In germline, CDR1 is SGHDT, CDR2 YYEEEE. The CDR3 region has the DNA TGTGCCAGCAGCTTCGGTCGGGAGGGCAATCAGCCCCAGCATTTT. This sequence encodes CASSFGREGNQPQHF. Using reference TRBV5-6 and TRBJ1-5 for the parts outside the CDR3, the full variable domain is DAGVTQSPTHLIKTRGQQVTLRCSPKSGHDTVSWYQQALGQGPQFIFQYYEEEERQRGNFPDRFSGHQFPNYSSELNVNALLLGDSALYLCASSFGREGNQPQHFGDGTRLSIL.

The sample holds many counts of this clonotype. The rearrangement joins TRBV5-1 to TRBJ1-5; 7 positions agree with TRBD1. The CDR3 length is 17 residues. The V segment lost 0 bases and the J segment 6 bases; nucleotides outside the gene matches: 12. Germline V CDR1 and CDR2: SGHRS, YFSETQ. The CDR3 is CASSLDGGAGGSQPQHF. CDR3 nucleotides: TGCGCCAGCAGCTTGGATGGTGGGGCAGGGGGGTCTCAGCCCCAGCATTTT. Full variable domain (missing parts from reference TRBV5-1 and TRBJ1-5): KAGVTQTPRYLIKTRGQQVTLSCSPISGHRSVSWYQQTPGQGLQFLFEYFSETQRNKGNFPGRFSGRQFSNSRSEMNVSTLELGDSALYLCASSLDGGAGGSQPQHFGDGTRLSIL.

The V and J genes are TRBV9 and TRBJ2-3; 9 bases agree with TRBD2. V dropped 0 bases and J dropped 2; count of bases not matched to a gene: 4. Germline loops: CDR1 SGDLS, CDR2 YYNGEE. This CDR3 spans 16 amino acids. This chain's CDR3 is CASSVEGLAFTDTQYF. CDR3 DNA: TGTGCCAGCAGCGTAGAGGGACTAGCTTTCACAGATACGCAGTATTTT. Full variable domain (outside the CDR3, taken from reference TRBV9 and TRBJ2-3): DSGVTQTPKHLITATGQRVTLRCSPRSGDLSVYWYQQSLDQGLQFLIQYYNGEERAKGNILERFSAQQFPDLHSELNLSSLELGDSALYFCASSVEGLAFTDTQYFGPGTRLTVL.

V usage is TRBV12-3 or TRBV12-4 and J usage is TRBJ2-2; the match to TRBD2 covers 9 bases. V trimming: 6 bases; J trimming: 2 bases; junction bases outside the gene matches: 10. This CDR3 is built from 17 residues. CDR3 region: CASRRWGAGGNTGELFF. The CDR3 DNA is TGTGCCAGCAGGCGGTGGGGAGCGGGAGGAAACACCGGGGAGCTGTTTTTT.

This clonotype has more than one count but fewer than ten. The chain couples TRBV12-3 or TRBV12-4 to TRBJ2-3; D is possibly TRBD2 (6 bases). Trimming removed 7 bases from V and 5 bases from J, with 16 bases in between. The CDR3 has 14 residues. CDR3 sequence reads: CASTLWRGGDTQYF. CDR3 DNA: TGTGCCAGCACCCTGTGGAGGGGCGGAGATACGCAGTATTTT.

The chain uses TRBV7-2 and TRBJ2-7, with D perhaps matching TRBD1 (7 bases). The CDR3 is 16 amino acids. V was clipped by 5 bases and J by 3 bases, with 20 bases between them. The germline CDR1 and CDR2 sequences are SGHTA and FQGNSA. The CDR3: CASSVNGGGGGYEQYF. CDR3 nucleotides: TGTGCCAGCAGCGTGAATGGAGGGGGCGGTGGCTACGAGCAGTACTTC.

In this sample, this clonotype turned up a few times. The rearrangement uses TRBV29-1 and TRBJ2-3; TRBD2 aligns across 7 bases. The CDR3 loop spans 15 amino acids. V was pared by 5 bases and J by 2 bases, with 10 bases of the junction left unmatched. CDR1 SQVTM and CDR2 ANQGSEA come from the germline V gene. The CDR3 DNA follows: TGCAGCGTTATCGGACCTGCGGGGGTCACAGATACGCAGTATTTT. Protein: CSVIGPAGVTDTQYF.

This chain links TRBV27 with TRBJ2-6; TRBD1 aligns across 7 bases. With 5 bases clipped from V and 0 bases from J, the junction kept 7 bases outside the gene matches. The CDR3 has 17 residues. CDR1 and CDR2 from the germline V gene are MNHEY and SMNVEV (reference sequence). In nucleotides, the CDR3 is TGTGCCAGCAGTGAGGACAGGCCCAGCTCTGGGGCCAACGTCCTGACTTTC. Its translation: CASSEDRPSSGANVLTF.

This clonotype was recorded a few times. The chain links TRBV5-6 to TRBJ2-5, with 7 bases matching TRBD1. This CDR3 is 13 amino acids long. Germline V gives CDR1 SGHDT, CDR2 YYEEEE. V was clipped by 3 bases and J by 5 bases; unmatched bases: 4. The CDR3: CASSSDRAETQYF. For the CDR3, the DNA is TGTGCCAGCAGCTCCGACAGGGCCGAGACCCAGTACTTC.

The chain couples TRBV20-1 to TRBJ2-1; D unclear. From germline, CDR1 is DFQATT and CDR2 SNEGSKA (reference sequence). The CDR3 covers 13 residues. The CDR3, as DNA: TGCAGCCTCGCGTCAGAGGTCTACAATGAGCAGTTCTTC. Translated, it gives CSLASEVYNEQFF.